This passage covers 21 T cell receptor beta chains from one sample sequenced in a study of T-cell reconstitution after alpha-beta-depleted transplantation in children. Unique molecular identifiers were incorporated during preparation of the TCRbeta library. MiXCR, run by TCRdb on the PCR reads, gives a single entry per CDR3 protein. The profile shows about 830,000 distinct CDR3 sequences, 15% to 20% of them singletons. The material sequenced was PBMCs, mostly from graft donor cells, taken 360 days after TCRalphabeta/CD19-depleted stem cell transplant. The receptors were gathered from a male patient aged 10 to 17 who had a stem cell transplant for acute lymphoblastic leukemia, so the T cells may come from the graft donor.

The genes are TRBV5-1 and TRBJ2-5; D may be TRBD2 (5 bases). The CDR3 is 15 residues long. Trimming cost V 2 bases and J 3 bases, with 14 bases left between them. Germline CDR1 SGHRS, CDR2 YFSETQ. The CDR3 loop is CASSFNVGVKETQYF. CDR3 DNA: TGCGCCAGCAGCTTTAACGTGGGAGTCAAAGAGACCCAGTACTTC.

This clonotype occurred a few times. The chain is built from TRBV29-1 and TRBJ2-7; D is ambiguous. From germline, CDR1 is SQVTM and CDR2 ANQGSEA. This CDR3 has 12 amino acids. V lost 6 bases and J lost 4, with 13 bases in between. The CDR3 region is CSVLFTGYEQYF. As DNA, the CDR3 is TGCAGCGTCTTATTTACTGGGTACGAGCAGTACTTC.

CDR3 sequence: CASSYSGLAGGTDTQYF. The CDR3 region has the DNA TGTGCCAGCAGTTACTCGGGACTAGCGGGAGGAACAGATACGCAGTATTTT. The chain combines TRBV6-5 with TRBJ2-3; 15 nucleotides line up with TRBD2. The CDR3 totals 17 residues. Trimming took 0 bases from V and 3 from J; bases not matched to a gene: 1. Germline V gene sequence: CDR1 MNHEY, CDR2 SVGAGI.

V usage is TRBV5-5 and J usage is TRBJ2-1, with 9 bases that match TRBD2. Germline assignment: CDR1 SGHKS and CDR2 YYEKEE (reference sequence). Trimming at V came to 5 bases and at J to 4 bases, leaving 10 bases not matched to a gene. This CDR3 is 16 amino acids long. This CDR3 is CASRSLGTSRYNEQFF. CDR3 nucleotides: TGTGCCAGCAGGTCACTCGGGACTAGCAGGTACAATGAGCAGTTCTTC.

The chain combines TRBV12-3 or TRBV12-4 with TRBJ2-1; TRBD2 matches 9 bases. This CDR3 has 16 amino acids. V lost 2 bases to trimming and J lost 6 bases; unmatched junction nucleotides: 8. The DNA for the CDR3 is TGTGCCAGCAGTTTATCCCTAGCGGGACCTTCCAATGAGCAGTTCTTC. Translation: CASSLSLAGPSNEQFF.

In this sample, this clonotype turned up a few times. The chain links TRBV5-6 to TRBJ2-1, with 8 bases that match TRBD1. The CDR3 consists of 15 residues. Germline V gene lookup returns CDR1 SGHDT and CDR2 YYEEEE. The J segment lost 12 bases and the V segment lost 4 bases, leaving 15 bases of the junction unmatched. CDR3 coding DNA: TGTGCCAGCAGCCCGCCGGGACAGGTACAGATAGGGCAGTTCTTC. Protein sequence: CASSPPGQVQIGQFF.

The chain carries TRBV7-8 and TRBJ2-3; 7 nucleotides line up with TRBD1. CDR3 size: 14 residues. V lost 4 bases to trimming and J lost 5 bases; unmatched junction nucleotides: 6. The germline gives CDR1 SGHVS, CDR2 FQNEAQ. The DNA for the CDR3 is TGTGCCAGCAGCTCCTGGACAGGCCTAGATACGCAGTATTTT. It encodes CASSSWTGLDTQYF. Complete variable domain (other parts from reference TRBV7-8 and TRBJ2-3): GAGVSQSPRYKVAKRGQDVALRCDPISGHVSLFWYQQALGQGPEFLTYFQNEAQLDKSGLPSDRFFAERPEGSVSTLKIQRTQQEDSAVYLCASSSWTGLDTQYFGPGTRLTVL.

The genes are TRBV18 and TRBJ1-1, with D hard to call. The CDR3 contains 14 residues. The V and J ends lost 3 bases and 3 bases respectively, with 11 bases between them. Germline V lookup: CDR1 KGHSH, CDR2 LQKENI. The CDR3 reads CASSPQLGYTEAFF. As DNA, the CDR3 is TGTGCCAGCTCACCTCAGCTGGGATACACTGAAGCTTTCTTT.

This clonotype was seen at least ten times. The chain uses TRBV11-2 and TRBJ2-2; no clear D. There are 11 residues in the CDR3. Germline CDR1 is SGHAT and CDR2 is FQNNGV. Trimming removed 5 bases from V and 8 bases from J, with 6 bases in between. The CDR3 region has the DNA TGTGCCAGCAGCCCGGCAGGGGAGCTGTTTTTT. It encodes CASSPAGELFF.

The J gene is TRBJ2-7, the V gene TRBV19, with 11 bases identical to TRBD1. The CDR3 extends over 16 amino acids. Per the germline V gene, CDR1 is LNHDA and CDR2 is SQIVND (reference sequence). V lost 6 bases and J lost 3; bases outside the gene matches: 10. The CDR3 is CASSHGWGQGDYEQYF. The CDR3 DNA is TGTGCCAGTAGCCATGGTTGGGGACAGGGGGACTACGAGCAGTACTTC.

This clonotype was found many times. The chain is built from TRBV7-3 and TRBJ1-5; D might be TRBD1 (5 bases). The V gene's germline CDR1 is SGHTA and CDR2 FQGTGA. The V gene lost 4 bases and the J gene lost 0 bases, with 7 bases spanning the gap. The CDR3 spans 14 residues. This chain's CDR3 is CASSSGLSNQPQHF. The CDR3 coding sequence is TGTGCCAGCAGCTCGGGACTTAGCAATCAGCCCCAGCATTTT.

This clonotype was counted ten times or more. The chain has TRBV7-2 and TRBJ2-3; no clear D. V was shortened by 5 bases and J by 1 base, with 10 bases between the two germline ends. The length of the CDR3 is 14 residues. Germline V gene sequence: CDR1 SGHTA, CDR2 FQGNSA. The CDR3 DNA is TGTGCCAGCAGCCAAGGATGGGGCACAGATACGCAGTATTTT. This encodes CASSQGWGTDTQYF.

This clonotype showed up just once. An end of the junction differs from the germline gene, which may be a read error. V gene TRBV27 combines with J gene TRBJ1-5; the D is unclear. CDR3 length: 14 residues. Germline values: CDR1 MNHEY, CDR2 SMNVEV (reference sequence). DNA of the CDR3: TGTGCCAGCAGTTTATCGGCTAGCAATCAGCCCCGGCATTTT. Its protein is CASSLSASNQPRHF.

The chain links TRBV6-1 to TRBJ2-3; TRBD2 might be the D (6 bases). The germline V gene encodes CDR1 MNHNS and CDR2 SASEGT. This CDR3 is 14 amino acids long. V lost 4 bases and J 2 bases, leaving 10 bases between the germline ends. The CDR3 protein is CASSGDWYTDTQYF. In DNA form, the CDR3 reads TGTGCCAGCAGTGGGGACTGGTACACAGATACGCAGTATTTT.

This rearrangement joins TRBV29-1 to TRBJ1-1; the match to TRBD1 covers 7 bases. This CDR3 contains 13 residues. Germline loops: CDR1 SQVTM, CDR2 ANQGSEA. V gave up 0 bases and J gave up 10 bases; unmatched junction bases: 8. CDR3 DNA: TGCAGCGTTGAAGACGAGAAGGGACAGCGAGCTTTCTTT. Its protein is CSVEDEKGQRAFF.

This clonotype was recorded at least ten times. The gene calls are TRBV7-8 and TRBJ2-7; 10 nucleotides align to TRBD1. Germline CDR1 reads SGHVS; CDR2 reads FQNEAQ. V trimming: 1 base; J trimming: 4 bases; junction bases outside the gene matches: 4. The length of the CDR3 is 15 residues. The CDR3 nucleotides read TGTGCCAGCAGCTTAGAAGACAGGGGGCGGTACGAGCAGTACTTC. This encodes CASSLEDRGRYEQYF.

The table lists this clonotype with a few counts. J is TRBJ2-1 and V is TRBV5-1, with D maybe TRBD2 (5 bases). Per the germline V gene, CDR1 is SGHRS and CDR2 is YFSETQ. The CDR3 length is 16 residues. With 2 bases removed from V and 4 bases from J, the gap between germline ends came to 16 bases. The CDR3 spells CASSFRSGGLYNEQFF. The CDR3 DNA reads as TGCGCCAGCAGCTTTCGTTCCGGAGGACTTTACAATGAGCAGTTCTTC.

This clonotype was counted many times. The chain employs TRBV6-2 or TRBV6-3 and TRBJ2-7, with unresolved D. The CDR3 totals 17 residues. CDR1 is MNHEY and CDR2 is SVGEGT in the germline V gene. V lost 4 bases and J lost 0, with 19 bases in between. Written as DNA, the CDR3 is TGTGCCAGCAGTTCCCTCCCGGGCCTTTTCCGCTCCTACGAGCAGTACTTC. Translating gives CASSSLPGLFRSYEQYF.

The chain combines TRBV12-3 or TRBV12-4 with TRBJ2-7; TRBD2 aligns across 8 bases. V lost 5 bases and J lost 2; bases outside the gene matches: 17. This CDR3 spans 18 amino acids. The CDR3 reads CASSPHLSSSGGTYEQYF. CDR3 in DNA: TGTGCCAGCAGTCCCCACCTCTCGTCCAGCGGGGGTACCTACGAGCAGTACTTC.

This rearrangement joins TRBV19 to TRBJ1-2; 8 bases are shared with TRBD1. Germline-derived CDR1 and CDR2 are LNHDA and SQIVND (reference sequence). V shed 4 bases, J shed 4 bases, and the junction held 8 bases outside the gene matches. CDR3 size: 15 residues. The CDR3 DNA reads as TGTGCCAGTAGTACGCTCGGGACAGGAACCTATGGCTACACCTTC. Translated, it gives CASSTLGTGTYGYTF. Complete variable domain (other parts from reference TRBV19 and TRBJ1-2): DGGITQSPKYLFRKEGQNVTLSCEQNLNHDAMYWYRQDPGQGLRLIYYSQIVNDFQKGDIAEGYSVSREKKESFPLTVTSAQKNPTAFYLCASSTLGTGTYGYTFGSGTRLTVV.

This clonotype was seen only a few times. The V call is TRBV20-1, the J call TRBJ2-3; D is uncertain. The CDR3 extends over 12 amino acids. Trimming stripped 0 bases from V and 8 bases from J, with 9 bases between. Germline CDR1 DFQATT, CDR2 SNEGSKA (reference sequence). CDR3 sequence reads: CSARDLGPTQYF. The CDR3 DNA reads as TGCAGTGCTAGAGACCTAGGACCTACGCAGTATTTT.